Shown below are 6 T cell receptor beta chains from a single sample sequenced in a study of technical replicates of blood from a few donors. Data came from immunoSEQ multiplex PCR; TCRdb stores just in-frame clones and leaves some out. The table records 60,000 to 70,000 clones, approximately 83% of them present only once. Sample: PBMCs. The receptors here all came from a human donor in good health. Some clones in this sample may be carry-over from other donors' samples.

This rearrangement joins TRBV7-8 to TRBJ2-1; 7 bases align to TRBD2. The germline gives CDR1 SGHVS, CDR2 FQNEAQ. The CDR3 is 15 residues long. Trimming removed 4 bases from V and 8 bases from J; junction bases left unmatched: 11. DNA for the CDR3: TGTGCCAGCAGCTCGGAGGCGACTAGCTCCCATGAGCAGTTCTTC. It is translated as CASSSEATSSHEQFF.

The chain carries TRBV7-9 and TRBJ2-5; 9 bases match TRBD1. The V gene's germline CDR1 is SEHNR and CDR2 FQNEAQ (reference sequence). With 5 bases clipped from V and 2 bases from J, the junction kept 3 bases outside the gene matches. This CDR3 comprises 14 residues. CDR3 coding DNA: TGTGCCAGCAGCCCAGACAGGGGGCAAGAGACCCAGTACTTC. As protein: CASSPDRGQETQYF.

The chain is built from TRBV7-2 and TRBJ2-7, with 9 bases matching TRBD2. The length of the CDR3 is 15 residues. CDR1 is SGHTA and CDR2 is FQGNSA in the germline V gene. Losses at the gene ends were 3 bases for V and 7 bases for J; bases not matched to a gene: 10. As DNA, the CDR3 is TGTGCCAGCAGCTTGAGGGGCGGGAGGGCCGGTGAGCAGTACTTC. It codes for CASSLRGGRAGEQYF.

This clone was detected once. The rearrangement links TRBV7-9 to TRBJ1-1; D gene unclear. Germline V CDR1 and CDR2: SEHNR, FQNEAQ (reference sequence). Trimming shortened V by 2 bases and J by 7 bases, and 8 bases separated the two germline ends. The CDR3 has 12 residues. The DNA of the CDR3 is TGTGCCAGCAGCTTACGCAGCGATGAAGCTTTCTTT. Translated, it gives CASSLRSDEAFF.

J is TRBJ2-7 and V is TRBV19, with D maybe TRBD2 (7 bases). Germline CDR1 and CDR2: LNHDA and SQIVND (reference sequence). The length of the CDR3 is 12 residues. With 9 bases removed from V and 5 bases from J, the gap between germline ends came to 14 bases. The CDR3, as DNA: TGTGCCAGCCAAGGGGGAGGGAACGAGCAGTACTTC. Translating gives CASQGGGNEQYF.

The genes are TRBV5-1 and TRBJ2-2; TRBD2 agrees at 13 bases. The CDR3 is 16 residues long. V was pared by 5 bases and J by 8 bases, with 9 bases of the junction left unmatched. The germline gives CDR1 SGHRS, CDR2 YFSETQ. The CDR3 region is CASSLRTSGSSGELFF. CDR3 in DNA: TGCGCCAGCAGTTTACGGACTAGCGGGAGTTCAGGGGAGCTGTTTTTT.